This TCR beta chain was sequenced in a study of blood T cells in healthy people across ages. Study summary: Template switching caught about one barcoded beta molecule for each two T cells.

Through a sample-barcoded 5' primer and a J-beta primer mix, a second PCR was run for roughly 7 to 12 cycles. TCRdb called the 5' RACE reads again in MiXCR, with one record for every CDR3 protein. The table has around 1,500,000 distinct CDR3 sequences, approximately 30% seen once. There are 16 residues in the CDR3. V was clipped by 0 bases and J by 2 bases; unmatched bases: 4. Germline V gene sequence: CDR1 WNHNN, CDR2 SYGVQD (reference sequence). At least 5 micrograms of total RNA were extracted per sample. This clonotype was counted ten times or more. The source material was blood. The V gene is TRBV10-1, the J gene TRBJ1-2; 9 nucleotides match TRBD1. The sequence was obtained from a woman in her twenties or thirties in good health. The CDR3 DNA reads as TGCGCCAGCAGTGAGTCCCGGGACAGGGTAAACTATGGCTACACCTTC. Translating gives CASSESRDRVNYGYTF.